One sample yielded the 22 T cell receptor beta chains listed below, sequenced in a study of blood T cell repertoires in COVID-19. Some clones are missing from TCRdb's copy, which holds only in-frame ones; the method was immunoSEQ multiplex PCR. This sample has around 270,000 clones; 80% to 85% occur once, and the top ten carry 4.2%. The material sequenced was peripheral blood. The receptors here all came from a man between 60 and 75 years old with acute or convalescent COVID-19.

This clone came up once. This rearrangement joins TRBV28 to TRBJ2-1; D unresolved. Trimming took off 7 bases at V and 4 bases at J, with 14 bases between the two ends. CDR1 and CDR2 from the germline V gene are MDHEN and SYDVKM. The CDR3 consists of 14 residues. In nucleotides, the CDR3 is TGTGCCAGCACCAGCGCGAGCCTTTACAATGAGCAGTTCTTC. It yields the protein CASTSASLYNEQFF.

The chain couples TRBV20-1 to TRBJ2-7; D not resolved. Trimming took 5 bases from V and 0 from J, leaving 5 bases between them. This CDR3 contains 11 residues. In germline, CDR1 is DFQATT, CDR2 SNEGSKA (reference sequence). CDR3 sequence reads: CSAPISYEQYF. The CDR3 DNA is TGCAGTGCTCCCATCTCCTACGAGCAGTACTTC.

The genes are TRBV4-3 and TRBJ2-7; 8 nucleotides match TRBD1. V lost 0 bases and J lost 3; bases outside the gene matches: 7. The CDR3 is made up of 16 amino acids. Germline V lookup: CDR1 LGHNA, CDR2 YSLEER. The CDR3 DNA is TGCGCCAGCAGCCAAGATCCCGACAGGGGAAACTACGAGCAGTACTTC. Protein: CASSQDPDRGNYEQYF.

The chain has TRBV2 and TRBJ2-1, with 11 nucleotides matching TRBD2. Germline trimming cut 6 bases from V and 12 bases from J; bases unmatched to any gene: 10. This CDR3 has 14 residues. CDR1 is SNHLY, CDR2 FYNNEI, per germline. The CDR3 here is CASSQTSGVVGQFF. The CDR3, as DNA: TGTGCCAGCAGCCAGACTAGCGGGGTGGTGGGGCAGTTCTTC.

CDR3 residues: CASSQTSGDKETQYF. In DNA, the CDR3 is TGTGCCAGCAGCCAAACTAGCGGGGACAAAGAGACCCAGTACTTC. The rearrangement uses TRBV3-1 (or the pseudogene TRBV3-2) and TRBJ2-5; 10 nucleotides agree with TRBD2. The CDR3 is 15 residues long. The V segment lost 2 bases and the J segment 3 bases; nucleotides outside the gene matches: 3. The germline V gene encodes CDR1 LGHDT and CDR2 YNNKEL (reference sequence).

The V gene is TRBV28, the J gene TRBJ2-7; 7 bases fit TRBD2. Trimming cost V 6 bases and J 7 bases; bases outside gene matches: 12. This CDR3 is 14 amino acids long. The germline gives CDR1 MDHEN, CDR2 SYDVKM. CDR3 loop: CASRRQAGAGEQYF. The CDR3 bases are TGTGCCAGCAGAAGGCAGGCGGGAGCAGGGGAGCAGTACTTC. The complete variable domain, with remaining parts taken from reference TRBV28 and TRBJ2-7, reads DVKVTQSSRYLVKRTGEKVFLECVQDMDHENMFWYRQDPGLGLRLIYFSYDVKMKEKGDIPEGYSVSREKKERFSLILESASTNQTSMYLCASRRQAGAGEQYFGPGTRLTVT.

The chain links TRBV2 to TRBJ1-1; 8 positions agree with TRBD1. The CDR3 spans 14 residues. V lost 5 bases, J lost 4 bases, and 6 bases stayed unmatched. Germline V lookup: CDR1 SNHLY, CDR2 FYNNEI. In DNA, the CDR3 is TGTGCCAGCAGTCGACAGGGGCCGGGCACTGAAGCTTTCTTT. It yields the protein CASSRQGPGTEAFF.

This clone has more than one count but fewer than ten. This chain's CDR3 is CASRSDTGELFF. CDR3 nucleotide sequence: TGTGCCAGCAGGTCGGACACCGGGGAGCTGTTTTTT. The chain carries TRBV2 and TRBJ2-2; D not certain. This CDR3 is 12 amino acids long. Germline V gives CDR1 SNHLY, CDR2 FYNNEI. V was shortened by 6 bases and J by 3 bases, with 5 bases between the two germline ends.

This clone appeared a few times. The genes are TRBV5-1 and TRBJ1-2; the match to TRBD1 covers 10 bases. J was trimmed by 8 bases and V by 4 bases; bases with no gene match: 8. The CDR3 extends over 14 amino acids. Germline lookup yields CDR1 SGHRS and CDR2 YFSETQ. This chain's CDR3 is CASSGTGQGEGYTF. Written as DNA, the CDR3 is TGCGCCAGCAGCGGGACTGGACAGGGGGAAGGCTACACCTTC.

V and J are TRBV7-2 and TRBJ1-3, with 7 nucleotides matching TRBD1. Looked up from germline, CDR1 is SGHTA and CDR2 is FQGNSA. CDR3 size: 14 residues. The trim removed 5 bases at V and 3 bases at J, leaving 4 bases unmatched. The CDR3: CASSEGGFGNTIYF. As DNA, the CDR3 is TGTGCCAGCAGCGAAGGGGGCTTTGGAAACACCATATATTTT. The full variable domain, completed using reference TRBV7-2 and TRBJ1-3, is GAGVSQSPSNKVTEKGKDVELRCDPISGHTALYWYRQSLGQGLEFLIYFQGNSAPDKSGLPSDRFSAERTGGSVSTLTIQRTQQEDSAVYLCASSEGGFGNTIYFGEGSWLTVV.

The J gene is TRBJ2-5, the V gene TRBV20-1, with D unresolved. CDR3 size: 11 residues. Germline V gene data show CDR1 as DFQATT and CDR2 as SNEGSKA (reference sequence). CDR3 DNA sequence: TGCAGCATCTGGCCCCAAGAGACCCAGTACTTC. Its translation: CSIWPQETQYF.

The chain is built from TRBV7-6 and TRBJ2-2, with a tentative D call TRBD2 (6 bases). Germline V gene lookup returns CDR1 SGHVS and CDR2 FNYEAQ. The CDR3 covers 19 residues. The germline V and J ends were trimmed by 5 bases and 4 bases, with 26 bases remaining between them. As DNA, the CDR3 is TGTGCCAGCAGCCGCGAATGGGCACGGCGGCGGGGTTCCACCGGGGAGCTGTTTTTT. Its protein is CASSREWARRRGSTGELFF.

A few counts support this clone. The chain has TRBV5-4 and TRBJ2-7; 11 bases align to TRBD1. Trimming cost V 4 bases and J 6 bases; bases outside gene matches: 6. The CDR3 sequence is 14 residues long. Germline V gene sequence: CDR1 SGHNT, CDR2 YYREEE (reference sequence). The CDR3 bases are TGTGCCAGCAGCCCGAGGGACAGGGGGAGCGAGCAGTACTTC. Translation: CASSPRDRGSEQYF.

V usage is TRBV5-1 and J usage is TRBJ2-2; maybe TRBD2 (6 bases). Germline V lookup: CDR1 SGHRS, CDR2 YFSETQ. The CDR3 extends over 16 amino acids. The V end lost 0 bases, the J end lost 1 base, and 10 bases lay between the germline ends. DNA of the CDR3: TGCGCCAGCAGCTTGGGGGCAGCGGGGAACACCGGGGAGCTGTTTTTT. It is translated as CASSLGAAGNTGELFF.

J is TRBJ1-2 and V is TRBV5-4; 8 positions match TRBD1. Losses at the gene ends were 4 bases for V and 7 bases for J; bases not matched to a gene: 6. CDR3 length: 13 amino acids. Germline V gene data show CDR1 as SGHNT and CDR2 as YYREEE (reference sequence). The CDR3 spells CASSPGQASGYTF. The CDR3 nucleotides read TGTGCCAGCAGCCCGGGACAGGCGTCTGGCTACACCTTC.

V is TRBV3-1 (or the pseudogene TRBV3-2) and J is TRBJ2-7, with TRBD1 as a possible D gene (6 bases). V was trimmed by 2 bases and J by 3 bases, leaving 11 bases between them. Germline V gene sequence: CDR1 LGHDT, CDR2 YNNKEL (reference sequence). There are 14 residues in the CDR3. The CDR3 bases are TGTGCCAGCAGCCAACAGGGGTCTATCTACGAGCAGTACTTC. Residues: CASSQQGSIYEQYF.

V usage is TRBV7-2 and J usage is TRBJ2-3, with 12 bases lining up with TRBD2. Germline V lookup: CDR1 SGHTA, CDR2 FQGNSA. The V and J ends lost 6 bases and 5 bases, in that order; junction bases with no gene match: 3. The CDR3 is 14 amino acids. CDR3 nucleotides: TGTGCCAGCAGGACGGGACTAGCGGGAGATACGCAGTATTTT. This encodes CASRTGLAGDTQYF.

The chain employs TRBV9 and TRBJ2-7; 8 bases are shared with TRBD2. The CDR3 covers 16 residues. CDR1 is SGDLS, CDR2 YYNGEE, per germline. With 4 bases clipped from V and 2 bases from J, the junction kept 11 bases outside the gene matches. As DNA, the CDR3 is TGTGCCAGCAGCTTGCAAGCGGGGGCCTCCCCCTACGAGCAGTACTTC. It translates to CASSLQAGASPYEQYF.

This sequence joins TRBV6-2 or TRBV6-3 and TRBJ2-5; possible D gene TRBD2, 6 bases. CDR3 length: 17 amino acids. V was clipped by 5 bases and J by 3 bases, with 22 bases between them. Germline lookup yields CDR1 MNHEY and CDR2 SVGEGT. CDR3 sequence: CASSRPAGSTLKETQYF. The CDR3, as DNA: TGTGCCAGCAGTCGTCCCGCGGGATCAACCTTAAAAGAGACCCAGTACTTC.

This clone came up once. CDR3 nucleotides: TGTGCCAGTACCTCGGGACAGGGAACCTACGAGCAGTACTTC. It yields the protein CASTSGQGTYEQYF. This chain connects TRBV19 to TRBJ2-7; 9 nucleotides line up with TRBD1. Germline CDR1 and CDR2: LNHDA and SQIVND (reference sequence). J was trimmed by 2 bases and V by 7 bases; bases with no gene match: 6. The CDR3 is 14 residues long. The full variable domain, its missing parts supplied by reference TRBV19 and TRBJ2-7, is DGGITQSPKYLFRKEGQNVTLSCEQNLNHDAMYWYRQDPGQGLRLIYYSQIVNDFQKGDIAEGYSVSREKKESFPLTVTSAQKNPTAFYLCASTSGQGTYEQYFGPGTRLTVT.

The chain links TRBV13 to TRBJ2-5, with a possible D match to TRBD1 (6 bases). This CDR3 has 14 residues. V was shortened by 3 bases and J by 1 base, with 9 bases between the two germline ends. CDR1 and CDR2 from the germline V gene are PRHDT and FYEKMQ (reference sequence). In DNA, the CDR3 is TGTGCCAGCAGCTTCCAAGGGGGCCAAGAGACCCAGTACTTC. The encoded protein is CASSFQGGQETQYF. The variable domain in full, with the rest retrieved from reference TRBV13 and TRBJ2-5, is AAGVIQSPRHLIKEKRETATLKCYPIPRHDTVYWYQQGPGQDPQFLISFYEKMQSDKGSIPDRFSAQQFSDYHSELNMSSLELGDSALYFCASSFQGGQETQYFGPGTRLLVL.

This chain links TRBV5-1 with TRBJ1-1; D is uncertain. The germline V gene has CDR1 SGHRS and CDR2 YFSETQ. With 0 bases removed from V and 2 bases from J, the gap between germline ends came to 8 bases. This CDR3 contains 14 residues. The CDR3 nucleotides read TGCGCCAGCAGCTTGGACGGTTTTAACACTGAAGCTTTCTTT. It yields the protein CASSLDGFNTEAFF.